Shown below are 11 T cell receptor beta chains from a single sample sequenced in a study of OX40 agonist ivuxolimab in advanced cancers. Library preparation employed the immunoSEQ multiplex PCR assay. Drawn from immuneACCESS, this table holds only the in-frame rearrangements with V and J called that TCRdb kept. Clones are partly lost; checked studies trace under half to an unresolved V gene and leave the rest unexplained. The table for this sample lists tens of thousands of clones; roughly 81% of them were counted only once. The ten largest clonotypes hold over 4% of the sample. The source material was CD4+ or CD8+ T cells sorted from blood, sampled in a trial of the OX40 agonist ivuxolimab. Receptors were obtained from an adult with an advanced solid tumor such as melanoma, head and neck, liver or kidney cancer.

The rearrangement uses TRBV29-1 and TRBJ1-2; D not resolved. CDR1 is SQVTM and CDR2 is ANQGSEA in the germline V gene. The V gene lost 3 bases and the J gene lost 4 bases, with 6 bases spanning the gap. The CDR3 is 11 residues long. The CDR3 protein is CSVDAAYGYTF. The CDR3 DNA reads TGCAGCGTTGATGCAGCCTATGGCTACACCTTC.

This rearrangement joins TRBV5-6 to TRBJ2-1, with D possibly TRBD2 on 6 matching bases. Trimming removed 4 bases at V and 8 bases at J, with 25 bases between. The CDR3 runs to 17 residues. CDR1 and CDR2 from the germline V gene are SGHDT and YYEEEE. The CDR3 nucleotides are TGTGCCAGCAGCCCCGTCCGTGGAAGGAACCGGAGGGATGAGCAGTTCTTC. Amino acid sequence: CASSPVRGRNRRDEQFF.

The V gene is TRBV18, the J gene TRBJ2-7; D may be TRBD1 (5 bases). Germline CDR1 reads KGHSH; CDR2 reads LQKENI. Trimming stripped 3 bases from V and 2 bases from J, with 11 bases between. The CDR3 runs 14 residues. The chain's CDR3 is CASSPTDGPYEQYF. DNA of the CDR3: TGTGCCAGCTCACCGACAGATGGGCCCTACGAGCAGTACTTC.

The V gene is TRBV19, the J gene TRBJ1-3, with 9 bases fitting TRBD1. The V gene end was trimmed by 8 bases and the J gene end by 0 bases; junction bases not matched to a gene: 8. Germline assignment: CDR1 LNHDA and CDR2 SQIVND (reference sequence). This CDR3 spans 16 amino acids. As DNA, the CDR3 is TGTGCCAGTTCATCACAGGGGGCCGGCTCTGGAAACACCATATATTTT. It is translated as CASSSQGAGSGNTIYF.

CDR3 protein: CASTPSTGGRDTEAFF. In DNA form, the CDR3 reads TGTGCCAGCACCCCGTCGACCGGTGGAAGGGACACTGAAGCTTTCTTT. V gene TRBV7-9 combines with J gene TRBJ1-1; D is ambiguous. This CDR3 is built from 16 residues. Germline-derived CDR1 and CDR2 are SEHNR and FQNEAQ (reference sequence). The germline V and J ends were trimmed by 7 bases and 3 bases, with 21 bases remaining between them.

This clone was seen once. The chain uses TRBV9 and TRBJ2-1; D may be TRBD1 or TRBD2 (5 bases each). Trimming cost V 3 bases and J 0 bases, with 10 bases left between them. CDR1 is SGDLS, CDR2 YYNGEE, per germline. The CDR3 spans 15 residues. CDR3 residues: CASSAGTLSYNEQFF. The CDR3 bases are TGTGCCAGCAGCGCCGGGACCCTCTCCTACAATGAGCAGTTCTTC.

CDR3: CASSLYGGDNYEQYF. The CDR3 DNA reads TGTGCCAGCAGCTTATACGGCGGCGATAACTACGAGCAGTACTTC. The V and J genes are TRBV7-3 and TRBJ2-7, with D hard to call. The CDR3 loop spans 15 amino acids. Germline assignment: CDR1 SGHTA and CDR2 FQGTGA. Trimming cost V 2 bases and J 3 bases, with 14 bases left between them.

The sample holds one count of this clone. CDR3 in DNA: TGTGCCACCCTGACTAGCGGGAGGACAAATGAGCAGTTCTTC. Translation gives CATLTSGRTNEQFF. The chain uses TRBV6-6 and TRBJ2-1, with 13 positions matching TRBD2. The CDR3 has 14 residues. Germline trimming cut 10 bases from V and 7 bases from J; bases unmatched to any gene: 7. Germline assignment: CDR1 MNHNY and CDR2 SVGAGI (reference sequence).

The J gene is TRBJ2-6, the V gene TRBV18, with 7 positions matching TRBD2. V was clipped by 3 bases and J by 1 base; unmatched bases: 18. CDR3 length: 21 residues. Germline CDR1 and CDR2: KGHSH and LQKENI. CDR3 region: CASSPGGASTSGNSGANVLTF. CDR3 bases: TGTGCCAGCTCACCGGGAGGGGCGTCGACTAGTGGAAATTCTGGGGCCAACGTCCTGACTTTC.

The chain links TRBV11-3 to TRBJ2-1; weak D call: TRBD2 (6 bases). CDR1 is SGHNT and CDR2 is YENEEA in the germline V gene. Trimming stripped 6 bases from V and 9 bases from J, with 15 bases between. The CDR3 extends over 13 amino acids. The CDR3 protein is CASSHKMGGEQFF. The CDR3 DNA is TGTGCCAGCAGTCATAAAATGGGGGGTGAGCAGTTCTTC.

V usage is TRBV4-1 and J usage is TRBJ2-7, with 10 nucleotides matching TRBD1. CDR1 MGHRA and CDR2 YSYEKL come from the germline V gene. The CDR3 has 16 amino acids. With V trimmed by 4 bases and J by 1 base, 7 bases remained unmatched. The CDR3 here is CASSRSPGQGSYEQYF. The CDR3 DNA sequence: TGCGCCAGCAGCCGAAGTCCGGGACAGGGGTCCTACGAGCAGTACTTC.